Below, 31 T cell receptor beta chains from the same sample are listed, as sequenced in a study of T cell responses to AZD1222 COVID-19 vaccine (dated by TCRdb to the early 2020s). The library was prepared using the immunoSEQ multiplex PCR assay. TCRdb limited this immuneACCESS table to in-frame rearrangements with V and J called. A share of clones is missing; checked studies link under half to unresolved V genes, and the rest is unexplained. The sample profile shows some 180,000 clones; about nine tenths of them were found once. The top ten clonotypes cover roughly 1.7% of the sample. The time point label of this sample denotes: about 28 days (+/-7) after the second vaccine dose. This specimen consisted of peripheral blood, obtained 28 days after the second AZD1222 dose. These receptors all stem from an adult who received the AZD1222 COVID-19 vaccine.

The chain has TRBV24-1 and TRBJ2-1; D remains ambiguous. Germline V CDR1 and CDR2: KGHDR, SFDVKD. Trimming removed 9 bases from V and 5 bases from J, with 7 bases in between. This CDR3 has 11 amino acids. As DNA, the CDR3 is TGTGCCACCTCCAGAGACAATGAGCAGTTCTTC. This sequence encodes CATSRDNEQFF.

CDR3 DNA: TGTGCCAGCAGCCAAGGGACAGGGGGGACCTACGAGCAGTACTTC. Protein sequence: CASSQGTGGTYEQYF. This chain joins TRBV3-1 (or the pseudogene TRBV3-2) and TRBJ2-7, with 10 positions matching TRBD1. Germline-derived CDR1 and CDR2 are LGHDT and YNNKEL (reference sequence). Trimming cost V 1 base and J 2 bases; bases outside gene matches: 2. The length of the CDR3 is 15 residues.

V usage is TRBV2 and J usage is TRBJ2-3, with D possibly TRBD2 on 5 matching bases. Germline assignment: CDR1 SNHLY and CDR2 FYNNEI. This CDR3 contains 15 residues. The V and J ends lost 3 bases and 0 bases respectively, with 10 bases between them. The CDR3 coding sequence is TGTGCCAGCAGTGAGAGGCGGGCTAGCACAGATACGCAGTATTTT. It codes for CASSERRASTDTQYF.

This clone was observed a single time. V gene TRBV11-2 combines with J gene TRBJ2-1; 8 bases line up with TRBD2. Germline V gene sequence: CDR1 SGHAT, CDR2 FQNNGV. V lost 4 bases, J lost 6 bases, and 8 bases stayed unmatched. This CDR3 is built from 15 residues. CDR3 sequence (DNA): TGTGCCAGCAGCTCGCGGACTAGCACCCTCAATGAGCAGTTCTTC. Its translation is CASSSRTSTLNEQFF.

The chain carries TRBV7-2 and TRBJ2-2; no definite D call. Between the trimmed V and J ends, which lost 4 bases and 1 base, there was a span of 16 bases. Germline V gene lookup returns CDR1 SGHTA and CDR2 FQGNSA. The CDR3 is 17 residues long. In DNA, the CDR3 is TGTGCCAGCAGCTCCTATGGTAGAGGAAAGAACACCGGGGAGCTGTTTTTT. It yields the protein CASSSYGRGKNTGELFF.

CDR3 bases: TGTGCCAGCAGGACAGGGGCTCCCAATCAGCCCCAGCATTTT. Amino acids: CASRTGAPNQPQHF. The chain is built from TRBV6-5 and TRBJ1-5; 8 bases fit TRBD1. From germline, CDR1 is MNHEY and CDR2 SVGAGI. The CDR3 length is 14 residues. Losses at the gene ends were 6 bases for V and 3 bases for J; bases not matched to a gene: 4.

CDR3 sequence reads: CATSRDRLNEKLFF. Here the CDR3 DNA reads TGTGCCACCAGCAGGGACAGGCTGAATGAAAAACTGTTTTTT. V gene TRBV15 combines with J gene TRBJ1-4; 7 bases are a match to TRBD1. This CDR3 has 14 amino acids. Germline V gene sequence: CDR1 LNHNV, CDR2 YYDKDF (reference sequence). The V segment lost 3 bases and the J segment 5 bases; nucleotides outside the gene matches: 3.

This sequence joins TRBV6-4 and TRBJ1-5, with D maybe TRBD1 (6 bases). Per the germline V gene, CDR1 is MRHNA and CDR2 is SNTAGT. Trimming removed 10 bases at V and 4 bases at J, with 14 bases between. The CDR3 totals 13 residues. The CDR3 protein is CAIFPGENQPQHF. The CDR3 DNA reads as TGTGCCATTTTTCCAGGGGAAAATCAGCCCCAGCATTTT.

V and J are TRBV7-2 and TRBJ1-2; TRBD1 is a possible D gene (5 bases). Trimming took off 5 bases at V and 0 bases at J, with 13 bases between the two ends. The CDR3 sequence is 15 residues long. Germline V gives CDR1 SGHTA, CDR2 FQGNSA. CDR3 DNA sequence: TGTGCCAGCAGCCCCGGGGCGTACCCTAACTATGGCTACACCTTC. Its protein product is CASSPGAYPNYGYTF.

This clone occurred a few times. CDR3 nucleotide sequence: TGTGCCAGCAGTTCGGGACAGGGGGTCCACGAGCAGTACTTC. Protein sequence: CASSSGQGVHEQYF. The gene calls are TRBV27 and TRBJ2-7, with 11 bases lining up with TRBD1. Per germline, CDR1 MNHEY and CDR2 SMNVEV (reference sequence). The CDR3 has 14 amino acids. V shed 4 bases, J shed 5 bases, and the junction held 4 bases outside the gene matches.

The chain couples TRBV19 to TRBJ1-5; unclear D gene. CDR1 is LNHDA, CDR2 SQIVND, per germline (reference sequence). This CDR3 spans 15 amino acids. Trimming took off 3 bases at V and 4 bases at J, with 13 bases between the two ends. DNA of the CDR3: TGTGCCAGTAGTATTAACGCCAACTTAAATCAGCCCCAGCATTTT. Encoded protein: CASSINANLNQPQHF. The whole variable domain, filled in from reference TRBV19 and TRBJ1-5, reads DGGITQSPKYLFRKEGQNVTLSCEQNLNHDAMYWYRQDPGQGLRLIYYSQIVNDFQKGDIAEGYSVSREKKESFPLTVTSAQKNPTAFYLCASSINANLNQPQHFGDGTRLSIL.

The chain has TRBV19 and TRBJ1-1; D not certain. Trimming took 8 bases from V and 1 from J, leaving 17 bases between them. CDR1 LNHDA and CDR2 SQIVND come from the germline V gene (reference sequence). CDR3 length: 15 amino acids. The CDR3 nucleotides are TGTGCCAGTCAGACTCTCTACACGCGGAACACTGAAGCTTTCTTT. It specifies CASQTLYTRNTEAFF.

V usage is TRBV19 and J usage is TRBJ1-5; 8 nucleotides align to TRBD1. In germline, CDR1 is LNHDA, CDR2 SQIVND (reference sequence). This CDR3 spans 16 amino acids. The V segment lost 5 bases and the J segment 3 bases; nucleotides outside the gene matches: 9. The CDR3 loop reads CASSVVTGGNNQPQHF. In nucleotides, the CDR3 is TGTGCCAGTAGTGTGGTTACAGGGGGAAACAATCAGCCCCAGCATTTT. The full variable domain, its missing parts supplied by reference TRBV19 and TRBJ1-5, is DGGITQSPKYLFRKEGQNVTLSCEQNLNHDAMYWYRQDPGQGLRLIYYSQIVNDFQKGDIAEGYSVSREKKESFPLTVTSAQKNPTAFYLCASSVVTGGNNQPQHFGDGTRLSIL.

V is TRBV7-3 and J is TRBJ1-2; unclear D gene. Germline V gives CDR1 SGHTA, CDR2 FQGTGA. V shed 0 bases and J shed 2 bases, with 4 bases lying between them. This CDR3 has 13 amino acids. For the CDR3, the DNA is TGTGCCAGCAGCTTAACAGCGAACTATGGCTACACCTTC. Translated: CASSLTANYGYTF. The full variable domain, with the rest looked up from reference TRBV7-3 and TRBJ1-2, is GAGVSQTPSNKVTEKGKYVELRCDPISGHTALYWYRQSLGQGPEFLIYFQGTGAADDSGLPNDRFFAVRPEGSVSTLKIQRTERGDSAVYLCASSLTANYGYTFGSGTRLTVV.

This clone showed up just once. The CDR3 loop reads CASRRDRASNQPQHF. CDR3 DNA sequence: TGTGCCAGCAGGAGGGACAGGGCAAGCAATCAGCCCCAGCATTTT. The chain combines TRBV6-5 with TRBJ1-5; TRBD1 matches 9 bases. The CDR3 loop spans 15 amino acids. With 6 bases clipped from V and 1 base from J, the junction kept 4 bases outside the gene matches. CDR1 and CDR2 (germline): MNHEY, SVGAGI.

The V call is TRBV29-1, the J call TRBJ2-5, with a weak D call TRBD2 (5 bases). The germline V and J ends were trimmed by 4 bases and 2 bases, with 8 bases remaining between them. The CDR3 is 12 amino acids. Germline CDR1 SQVTM, CDR2 ANQGSEA. CDR3 DNA sequence: TGCAGCGTTGCCCGGGGACAAGAGACCCAGTACTTC. Translation: CSVARGQETQYF.

The chain has TRBV5-4 and TRBJ2-3; D is perhaps TRBD2 (6 bases). CDR3 size: 15 residues. V was trimmed by 2 bases and J by 1 base, leaving 11 bases between them. Germline CDR1 reads SGHNT; CDR2 reads YYREEE (reference sequence). CDR3 in DNA: TGTGCCAGCAGCTTTGGACTACCTGGCACAGATACGCAGTATTTT. Encoded protein: CASSFGLPGTDTQYF.

This clone was seen only once. The J gene is TRBJ2-3, the V gene TRBV5-1, with D possibly being TRBD1 or TRBD2 (5 bases each). The CDR3 has 18 residues. Germline values: CDR1 SGHRS, CDR2 YFSETQ. V lost 0 bases, J lost 0 bases, and 17 bases lay in between. In nucleotides, the CDR3 is TGCGCCAGCAGCTTGGGGGGGTTGTCGGGTGGAAGCACAGATACGCAGTATTTT. It yields the protein CASSLGGLSGGSTDTQYF.

The chain carries TRBV13 and TRBJ1-6, with D unclear. The length of the CDR3 is 13 residues. With 6 bases removed from V and 6 bases from J, the gap between germline ends came to 9 bases. Germline CDR1 PRHDT, CDR2 FYEKMQ (reference sequence). The CDR3 loop is CASRGSGNSPLHF. CDR3 coding DNA: TGTGCCAGCAGGGGATCTGGTAATTCACCCCTCCACTTT.

The chain combines TRBV27 with TRBJ2-7, with 9 bases lining up with TRBD1. V was pared by 5 bases and J by 5 bases, with 7 bases of the junction left unmatched. CDR3 length: 14 amino acids. Germline lookup yields CDR1 MNHEY and CDR2 SMNVEV (reference sequence). The CDR3 DNA is TGTGCCAGCAGTATCACGGACAGGGGAAACGAGCAGTACTTC. This gives the protein CASSITDRGNEQYF.

Here the CDR3 reads CASSLGQGSFDYGYTF. In DNA form, the CDR3 reads TGTGCCAGCAGCTTGGGGCAAGGAAGTTTTGACTATGGCTACACCTTC. V is TRBV5-5 and J is TRBJ1-2; unclear D gene. Germline V gene lookup returns CDR1 SGHKS and CDR2 YYEKEE (reference sequence). The CDR3 has 16 residues. The V end lost 0 bases, the J end lost 3 bases, and 15 bases lay between the germline ends.

The chain recombines TRBV6-5 with TRBJ1-2; TRBD1 might be the D (5 bases). Germline CDR1 is MNHEY and CDR2 is SVGAGI. The CDR3 consists of 12 residues. The V and J ends lost 8 bases and 5 bases respectively, with 12 bases between them. This chain's CDR3 is CASLEWGYGYTF. The CDR3 nucleotides read TGTGCCAGCCTTGAATGGGGGTATGGCTACACCTTC.

The V call is TRBV24-1, the J call TRBJ2-1; TRBD2 might be the D (6 bases). Deletions cut 2 bases from V and 6 bases from J, with 13 bases between. Germline loops: CDR1 KGHDR, CDR2 SFDVKD. This CDR3 spans 15 amino acids. For the CDR3, the DNA is TGTGCCACCAGTGATTCTTCTAGCGTTCGCAATGAGCAGTTCTTC. Protein product: CATSDSSSVRNEQFF.

This sequence joins TRBV19 and TRBJ1-2, with D tentatively TRBD1 (5 bases). The CDR3 runs 13 residues. The V and J ends lost 2 bases and 4 bases respectively, with 8 bases between them. Looked up from germline, CDR1 is LNHDA and CDR2 is SQIVND (reference sequence). The CDR3 spells CASSITGRYGYTF. The CDR3, as DNA: TGTGCCAGTAGTATAACAGGACGCTATGGCTACACCTTC.

This sequence joins TRBV18 and TRBJ2-7, with 7 bases that match TRBD1. Germline loops: CDR1 KGHSH, CDR2 LQKENI. The junction had 11 bases not matched to a gene; V was cut back by 2 bases and J by 4 bases. The CDR3 contains 16 residues. The CDR3 loop reads CASSPWGQQGGYEQYF. CDR3 DNA: TGTGCCAGCTCACCATGGGGACAGCAGGGCGGGTACGAGCAGTACTTC.

This clone has a single count. The chain joins TRBV11-3 to TRBJ1-4; no reliable D call. CDR1 is SGHNT, CDR2 YENEEA, per germline. The V and J ends lost 2 bases and 0 bases respectively, with 7 bases between them. The CDR3 consists of 15 residues. The CDR3 reads CASSLPRPTNEKLFF. The CDR3 DNA reads as TGTGCCAGCAGCTTACCCAGACCAACTAATGAAAAACTGTTTTTT.

This clone was picked up a small number of times. The V and J genes are TRBV7-9 and TRBJ1-1; TRBD1 agrees at 9 bases. V trimming: 4 bases; J trimming: 0 bases; junction bases outside the gene matches: 15. The germline V gene encodes CDR1 SEHNR and CDR2 FQNEAQ (reference sequence). This CDR3 has 19 residues. The CDR3 nucleotides are TGTGCCAGCAGCTCATGGGGGACAGGGAAGCGTGGGGTGAACACTGAAGCTTTCTTT. Protein product: CASSSWGTGKRGVNTEAFF.

The genes are TRBV6-5 and TRBJ2-4; D unresolved. V gave up 6 bases and J gave up 6 bases, with 12 bases separating them. CDR1 is MNHEY, CDR2 SVGAGI, per germline. The CDR3 totals 13 residues. The CDR3 nucleotides are TGTGCCAGCAGGCAGGAGCCGTTAAACATTCAGTACTTC. Translated, it gives CASRQEPLNIQYF.

The chain uses TRBV12-5 and TRBJ2-3, with D perhaps TRBD2 (7 bases). This CDR3 contains 14 residues. Germline V gene data show CDR1 as LGHNT and CDR2 as FRNRAP. Trimming stripped 4 bases from V and 4 bases from J, with 12 bases between. CDR3 sequence reads: CASGWVGGADTQYF. CDR3 nucleotides: TGTGCTAGTGGTTGGGTAGGGGGGGCAGATACGCAGTATTTT.

The chain carries TRBV5-8 and TRBJ2-5; 11 nucleotides agree with TRBD2. This CDR3 is 17 amino acids long. CDR1 is SGHTS and CDR2 is YDEGEE in the germline V gene. V trimming: 2 bases; J trimming: 5 bases; junction bases outside the gene matches: 11. The DNA of the CDR3 is TGTGCCAGCAGCTTAACTAGCGGGGGCGTATATTATGAGACCCAGTACTTC. Translating gives CASSLTSGGVYYETQYF.

The chain uses TRBV19 and TRBJ1-3; maybe TRBD1 (5 bases). Deletions cut 7 bases from V and 0 bases from J, with 13 bases between. Germline lookup yields CDR1 LNHDA and CDR2 SQIVND (reference sequence). The CDR3 spans 15 residues. This CDR3 is CASTDQGLSGNTIYF. CDR3 DNA sequence: TGTGCCAGTACGGACCAGGGCCTCTCTGGAAACACCATATATTTT.